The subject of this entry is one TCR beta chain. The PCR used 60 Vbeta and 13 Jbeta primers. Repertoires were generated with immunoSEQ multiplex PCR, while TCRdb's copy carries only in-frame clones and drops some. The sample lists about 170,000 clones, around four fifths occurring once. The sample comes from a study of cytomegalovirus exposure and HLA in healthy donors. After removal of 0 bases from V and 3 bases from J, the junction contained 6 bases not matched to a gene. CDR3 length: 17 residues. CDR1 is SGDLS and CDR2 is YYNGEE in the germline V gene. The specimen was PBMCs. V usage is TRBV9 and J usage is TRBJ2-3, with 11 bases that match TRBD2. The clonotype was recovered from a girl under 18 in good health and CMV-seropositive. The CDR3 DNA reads TGTGCCAGCAGCGTAGGAGTAGCGGGGGGGCGGACAGATACGCAGTATTTT. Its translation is CASSVGVAGGRTDTQYF. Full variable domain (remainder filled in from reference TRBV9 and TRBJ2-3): DSGVTQTPKHLITATGQRVTLRCSPRSGDLSVYWYQQSLDQGLQFLIQYYNGEERAKGNILERFSAQQFPDLHSELNLSSLELGDSALYFCASSVGVAGGRTDTQYFGPGTRLTVL.